These T cell receptor beta chains were read from a single sample in a study of cytomegalovirus exposure and HLA in healthy donors. TCRdb keeps only in-frame clones here, not all; method: immunoSEQ multiplex PCR. Among under 200,000 clones, approximately 80% were seen once, and the ten largest hold approximately 6.5%. Sequenced: PBMCs. Receptors originate from a man over 45 in good health and CMV-seropositive. CDR3s include the opening cysteine and the closing phenylalanine or tryptophan. The order of the fields is V gene, CDR3 protein.

TRBV7-8	CASSSLSRPAGGPGGDTGELFF
TRBV6-1	CASREGGNSPLHF
TRBV6-5	CASSYGTGDEKLFF
TRBV14	CASSQRQFNEKLFF
TRBV9	CASSPFDSQETQYF
TRBV5-6	CASSLWGVGNQPQHF
TRBV7-9	CASSSLVMGQGKNSYGYTF
TRBV7-9	CASSLWTSGSLDEQFF
TRBV6-5	CASSFRGQVGDSPLHF
TRBV11-1	CASSPGIAGSSYEQYF
TRBV18	CASSPGQGIGANVLTF
TRBV28	CASSLSGPETHYGYTF
TRBV5-1	CASSGGGANQPQHF
TRBV6-4	CASSQAMNTEAFF
TRBV9	CASSAFGDRVWGYTF
TRBV19	CASSTKAGGGTIYF
TRBV6-1	CASSVPAINQPQHF
TRBV19	CASSIGGGRGQPQHF
TRBV28	CASSPGGTRADTQYF
TRBV7-6	CASSSTGTSGRAKETQYF
TRBV6-5	CASSQTGAGELFF